A single sample gave rise to the 20 T cell receptor beta chains below, sequenced in a study of PD-1 blockade in classical Hodgkin lymphoma. As to time point: cycle 4 day 1 (C4D1), after more than 5 weeks of nivolumab. Brentuximab vedotin exposure varied, and every patient relapsed after autologous stem cell transplantation. Sequenced by immunoSEQ multiplex PCR; TCRdb stores in-frame clones only, minus some. The sample yields 75,000 to 95,000 clones, about 83% seen once. This sample comprised peripheral blood mononuclear cells (PBMCs), obtained before the fourth cycle of nivolumab. The receptors originated from a human donor with classical Hodgkin lymphoma.

This clone was observed a handful of times. The chain joins TRBV19 to TRBJ1-1; tentatively, D is TRBD1 (5 bases). Germline lookup yields CDR1 LNHDA and CDR2 SQIVND (reference sequence). This CDR3 contains 14 residues. V was trimmed by 5 bases and J by 1 base, leaving 11 bases between them. For the CDR3, the DNA is TGTGCCAGTAGTCCTACGGGGACGAACACTGAAGCTTTCTTT. This translates into CASSPTGTNTEAFF.

The CDR3 region has the DNA TGCAGCGTTGGGCAGGGACTAGCGGGAGGGAGGGGTGAGCAGTTCTTC. It codes for CSVGQGLAGGRGEQFF. V is TRBV29-1 and J is TRBJ2-1, with 16 bases aligning to TRBD2. CDR1 is SQVTM, CDR2 ANQGSEA, per germline. The CDR3 has 16 residues. Trimming took 4 bases from V and 9 from J; bases not matched to a gene: 9.

This clone was recorded once. The chain joins TRBV6-5 to TRBJ2-2; 7 positions agree with TRBD1. The V gene's germline CDR1 is MNHEY and CDR2 SVGAGI. V lost 2 bases to trimming and J lost 2 bases; unmatched junction nucleotides: 5. The CDR3 consists of 16 residues. The CDR3 protein is CASSYPGQDNTGELFF. DNA for the CDR3: TGTGCCAGCAGTTACCCCGGACAGGACAACACCGGGGAGCTGTTTTTT.

The table lists this clone with a few counts. The chain carries TRBV21-1 and TRBJ1-1. TRBV21-1 is classified as a pseudogene. The CDR3 has 15 amino acids. CDR3 region: CASNPSRMPNTEAFF. Written as DNA, the CDR3 is TGTGCCAGCAACCCATCAAGGATGCCGAACACTGAAGCTTTCTTT.

The chain combines TRBV4-1 with TRBJ2-2, with D perhaps matching TRBD1 (6 bases). The CDR3 contains 15 residues. V lost 2 bases and J 7 bases, leaving 14 bases between the germline ends. CDR1 and CDR2 from the germline V gene are MGHRA and YSYEKL. The CDR3 reads CASSQPSTGIGELFF. The CDR3 DNA follows: TGCGCCAGCAGCCAACCCTCTACAGGGATCGGGGAGCTGTTTTTT.

DNA of the CDR3: TGTGCCAGTAGTATAGCGAATGAAAAACTGTTTTTT. It codes for CASSIANEKLFF. The chain employs TRBV19 and TRBJ1-4; D is uncertain. The germline V gene has CDR1 LNHDA and CDR2 SQIVND (reference sequence). The CDR3 contains 12 residues. Trimming pared 1 base from V and 5 bases from J, leaving 2 bases between.

The chain carries TRBV12-5 and TRBJ1-1; TRBD1 might be the D (6 bases). The germline V gene encodes CDR1 LGHNT and CDR2 FRNRAP. V lost 0 bases and J 5 bases, leaving 13 bases between the germline ends. The CDR3 sequence is 15 residues long. The chain's CDR3 is CASGLVVGTRTEAFF. CDR3 DNA: TGTGCTAGTGGTTTGGTAGTCGGGACAAGGACTGAAGCTTTCTTT.

CDR3 sequence reads: CASRRDGQPQHF. The DNA for the CDR3 is TGTGCCAGCCGACGGGACGGGCAGCCCCAGCATTTT. The V call is TRBV19, the J call TRBJ1-5; possible D gene TRBD1, 5 bases. Germline assignment: CDR1 LNHDA and CDR2 SQIVND (reference sequence). The CDR3 is 12 amino acids. V lost 9 bases to trimming and J lost 7 bases, with 13 bases between them. Full variable domain (remainder filled in from reference TRBV19 and TRBJ1-5): DGGITQSPKYLFRKEGQNVTLSCEQNLNHDAMYWYRQDPGQGLRLIYYSQIVNDFQKGDIAEGYSVSREKKESFPLTVTSAQKNPTAFYLCASRRDGQPQHFGDGTRLSIL.

The chain joins TRBV6-5 to TRBJ1-4; maybe TRBD1 (5 bases). The germline V gene has CDR1 MNHEY and CDR2 SVGAGI. CDR3 size: 15 residues. Trimming cost V 7 bases and J 8 bases, with 20 bases left between them. DNA of the CDR3: TGTGCCAGCATCCTCTCCGGGACCCTACGGGAAAAACTGTTTTTT. Translation gives CASILSGTLREKLFF.

This chain uses TRBV6-6 with TRBJ2-1; TRBD2 matches 13 bases. Germline V gene sequence: CDR1 MNHNY, CDR2 SVGAGI (reference sequence). The CDR3 covers 16 residues. J gave up 7 bases and V 2 bases, and 5 bases lay outside the gene matches. CDR3 nucleotide sequence: TGTGCCAGCAGTTACCCCGGGACTAGCGGGATGAATGAGCAGTTCTTC. This gives the protein CASSYPGTSGMNEQFF.

There are a few counts of this clone. The V and J genes are TRBV10-1 and TRBJ2-1; tentatively, D is TRBD1 or TRBD2 (5 bases each). The CDR3 spans 14 residues. Germline V gives CDR1 WNHNN, CDR2 SYGVQD (reference sequence). CDR3 loop: CPPIRDDSYNEQFF. The CDR3 coding sequence is TGCCCGCCGATCCGGGACGACTCCTACAATGAGCAGTTCTTC.

CDR3 bases: TGTGCCAGCGAGGGAGTTTACAATGAGCAGTTCTTC. Residues: CASEGVYNEQFF. The gene calls are TRBV28 and TRBJ2-1; D is possibly TRBD2 (5 bases). CDR3 length equals 12 residues. Per the germline V gene, CDR1 is MDHEN and CDR2 is SYDVKM. V lost 8 bases and J 4 bases, leaving 9 bases between the germline ends.

This clone has only one observation. This rearrangement joins TRBV7-3 to TRBJ2-3, with a weak D call TRBD1 (6 bases). From germline, CDR1 is SGHTA and CDR2 FQGTGA. CDR3 length: 15 amino acids. V was clipped by 4 bases and J by 3 bases, with 14 bases between them. This chain's CDR3 is CASSSRGHRTDTQYF. CDR3 coding DNA: TGTGCCAGCAGCTCACGGGGACATCGAACAGATACGCAGTATTTT.

CDR3 region: CASGQGGAGELFF. Here the CDR3 DNA reads TGTGCCAGTGGACAGGGTGGGGCCGGGGAGCTGTTTTTT. J is TRBJ2-2 and V is TRBV19; 8 bases match TRBD1. Germline values: CDR1 LNHDA, CDR2 SQIVND (reference sequence). The CDR3 is 13 amino acids. Trimming removed 8 bases from V and 6 bases from J; junction bases left unmatched: 5.

The chain combines TRBV5-1 with TRBJ2-1; unclear D gene. CDR1 and CDR2 from the germline V gene are SGHRS and YFSETQ. The CDR3 sequence is 16 residues long. Trimming shortened V by 0 bases and J by 0 bases, and 10 bases separated the two germline ends. The CDR3 DNA sequence: TGCGCCAGCAGCTTGGCCGGCTCCAGCTCCTACAATGAGCAGTTCTTC. Amino acids: CASSLAGSSSYNEQFF.

The V call is TRBV6-5, the J call TRBJ1-1, with TRBD1 matching over 7 bases. Losses at the gene ends were 5 bases for V and 1 base for J; bases not matched to a gene: 7. CDR3 length: 15 residues. Germline V CDR1 and CDR2: MNHEY, SVGAGI. CDR3 amino acids: CASSLTGLRNTEAFF. The CDR3 nucleotides are TGTGCCAGCAGTCTGACAGGGTTGAGGAACACTGAAGCTTTCTTT.

The chain has TRBV18 and TRBJ1-1, with 8 positions matching TRBD1. Germline-derived CDR1 and CDR2 are KGHSH and LQKENI. The CDR3 has 15 residues. The J segment lost 4 bases and the V segment lost 3 bases, leaving 7 bases of the junction unmatched. The CDR3 nucleotides read TGTGCCAGCTCACCCTGGGACAGGACCGGCACTGAAGCTTTCTTT. Protein: CASSPWDRTGTEAFF.

This clone was found once. The chain carries TRBV19 and TRBJ2-5; D is unresolved. V lost 8 bases and J lost 0, with 10 bases in between. This CDR3 contains 13 residues. Germline V gene sequence: CDR1 LNHDA, CDR2 SQIVND (reference sequence). The CDR3 spells CASAQVYQETQYF. CDR3 coding DNA: TGTGCCAGTGCCCAGGTATACCAAGAGACCCAGTACTTC.

The chain has TRBV5-1 and TRBJ1-1; 7 nucleotides line up with TRBD1. Germline V CDR1 and CDR2: SGHRS, YFSETQ. This CDR3 has 15 amino acids. With V trimmed by 4 bases and J by 1 base, 7 bases remained unmatched. In DNA form, the CDR3 reads TGCGCCAGCAGCCCCGGGACAGCGACGAACACTGAAGCTTTCTTT. Its protein product is CASSPGTATNTEAFF.

This clone occurred a few times. CDR3 sequence reads: CASSPQDHRGFF. In DNA, the CDR3 is TGTGCCAGCAGTCCCCAAGACCATCGGGGGTTCTTC. The genes are TRBV27 and TRBJ2-1; the D gene is possibly TRBD2 (5 bases). V gave up 5 bases and J gave up 15 bases, with 17 bases separating them. The length of the CDR3 is 12 residues. CDR1 and CDR2 (germline): MNHEY, SMNVEV (reference sequence).